These 21 T cell receptor beta chains were all obtained from the same sample, sequenced in a study of cytomegalovirus exposure and HLA in healthy donors. Use of 60 Vbeta and 13 Jbeta primers characterized the PCR. The data were produced by immunoSEQ multiplex PCR, yet TCRdb's version contains in-frame clones alone and is incomplete. Among about 190,000 clones listed, roughly 81% were seen once. Material for sequencing was PBMCs. The source of these receptors is a woman in her 30s in good health and CMV-seropositive.

This clone was observed a handful of times. In DNA form, the CDR3 reads TGCGCCAGCAGCTTGAATTCTCCTGAGCAGTTCTTC. It is translated as CASSLNSPEQFF. This chain uses TRBV5-1 with TRBJ2-1, with no clear D. This CDR3 region has 12 residues. The ends were cut back, 1 base at V and 9 bases at J, with 8 bases in the middle. CDR1 and CDR2 (germline): SGHRS, YFSETQ.

The chain combines TRBV28 with TRBJ2-7; D is unclear. V lost 7 bases, J lost 3 bases, and 13 bases lay in between. Germline V lookup: CDR1 MDHEN, CDR2 SYDVKM. The CDR3 contains 13 residues. Here the CDR3 reads CASIHSSNYEQYF. Here the CDR3 DNA reads TGTGCCAGCATACACAGCTCGAACTACGAGCAGTACTTC.

The chain couples TRBV5-1 to TRBJ2-7; 9 bases agree with TRBD1. The germline CDR1 and CDR2 sequences are SGHRS and YFSETQ. The length of the CDR3 is 13 residues. V trimming: 4 bases; J trimming: 3 bases; junction bases outside the gene matches: 2. The CDR3 coding sequence is TGCGCCAGCAGCGTGACAGGGGGCTACGAGCAGTACTTC. This codes for CASSVTGGYEQYF.

This clone was observed a handful of times. The chain recombines TRBV7-8 with TRBJ1-5, with a weak D call TRBD1 (5 bases). Germline CDR1 is SGHVS and CDR2 is FQNEAQ. The CDR3 runs to 17 residues. Trimming took 1 base from V and 0 from J, leaving 13 bases between them. CDR3 amino acids: CASSLGSWGLSNQPQHF. CDR3 coding DNA: TGTGCCAGCAGCTTAGGGTCCTGGGGCCTTAGCAATCAGCCCCAGCATTTT.

The genes are TRBV5-1 and TRBJ2-7; 10 nucleotides match TRBD1. This CDR3 is 16 amino acids long. The germline V gene has CDR1 SGHRS and CDR2 YFSETQ. The trim removed 0 bases at V and 2 bases at J, leaving 5 bases unmatched. The CDR3 DNA follows: TGCGCCAGCAGCTTGGCCCGGGACAGGGGCCCCTACGAGCAGTACTTC. Translated, it gives CASSLARDRGPYEQYF.

The chain employs TRBV7-9 and TRBJ2-1; D unresolved. Germline CDR1 and CDR2: SEHNR and FQNEAQ (reference sequence). Trimming removed 4 bases at V and 6 bases at J, with 7 bases between. The CDR3 loop spans 12 amino acids. The CDR3 nucleotides read TGTGCCAGCAGCTCCTTTTTCAATGAGCAGTTCTTC. Its protein product is CASSSFFNEQFF.

As to this clone: Because the CDR3 is missing its conserved closing phenylalanine or tryptophan, this is likely a read error. CDR3 nucleotides: TGTGCCAGCAGCTTTAGGGATAGGACTGAAGCTTTCTCT. Amino acid sequence: CASSFRDRTEAFS. The chain combines TRBV7-9 with TRBJ1-1; D is undetermined. This CDR3 contains 13 residues. The germline V and J ends were trimmed by 3 bases and 5 bases, with 10 bases remaining between them. Germline CDR1 is SEHNR and CDR2 is FQNEAQ (reference sequence).

The genes are TRBV4-1 and TRBJ2-7; TRBD2 matches at 10 bases. The V gene's germline CDR1 is MGHRA and CDR2 YSYEKL. The CDR3 is made up of 16 amino acids. V lost 4 bases to trimming and J lost 0 bases; unmatched junction nucleotides: 6. The CDR3 sequence is CASSPTSGTSSYEQYF. The CDR3 bases are TGCGCCAGCAGCCCAACTAGCGGGACAAGCTCCTACGAGCAGTACTTC.

The sample holds a few counts of this clone. J is TRBJ2-3 and V is TRBV5-4, with a possible D match to TRBD2 (7 bases). V was clipped by 3 bases and J by 1 base, with 12 bases between them. Looked up from germline, CDR1 is SGHNT and CDR2 is YYREEE (reference sequence). The length of the CDR3 is 15 residues. In nucleotides, the CDR3 is TGTGCCAGCAGCTCACAGGGAGGGGGCACAGATACGCAGTATTTT. It translates to CASSSQGGGTDTQYF.

The chain links TRBV6-5 to TRBJ1-1, with 7 bases aligning to TRBD1. The CDR3 loop spans 15 amino acids. After removal of 2 bases from V and 3 bases from J, the junction contained 6 bases not matched to a gene. Per the germline V gene, CDR1 is MNHEY and CDR2 is SVGAGI. CDR3 in DNA: TGTGCCAGCAGTTACAAGGACAGGAGATACACTGAAGCTTTCTTT. This translates into CASSYKDRRYTEAFF.

The rearrangement joins TRBV6-5 to TRBJ1-5; D is ambiguous. With 0 bases removed from V and 5 bases from J, the gap between germline ends came to 8 bases. This CDR3 has 14 amino acids. Germline V gives CDR1 MNHEY, CDR2 SVGAGI. The CDR3 reads CASSYSRPHQPQHF. CDR3 sequence (DNA): TGTGCCAGCAGTTACTCCCGTCCTCATCAGCCCCAGCATTTT.

This sequence joins TRBV5-1 and TRBJ1-6, with a weak D call TRBD1 (5 bases). V was cut by 0 bases and J by 7 bases, with 11 bases left in between. The CDR3 sequence is 15 residues long. Germline lookup yields CDR1 SGHRS and CDR2 YFSETQ. CDR3: CASSLAGGGNSPLHF. The CDR3 region has the DNA TGCGCCAGCAGCTTGGCGGGGGGTGGGAATTCACCCCTCCACTTT.

This clone has just one count. Its ends do not fully match the called genes, so a read error is possible. Other DNA sequences of this sample code for an identical CDR3. The CDR3 coding sequence is TGCGCCAGCAGTTTTGAACTAGCCTATGGGGAGCAGTACTTC. Its translation is CASSFELAYGEQYF. The V gene is TRBV27, the J gene TRBJ2-7; D is possibly TRBD2 (6 bases). The CDR3 covers 14 residues. The germline gives CDR1 MNHEY, CDR2 SMNVEV (reference sequence).

The chain is built from TRBV7-9 and TRBJ1-1, with D hard to call. With 0 bases removed from V and 10 bases from J, the gap between germline ends came to 12 bases. The CDR3 covers 13 residues. Per the germline V gene, CDR1 is SEHNR and CDR2 is FQNEAQ (reference sequence). The CDR3 sequence: CASSLAGMGAAFF. CDR3 bases: TGTGCCAGCAGCTTAGCGGGGATGGGAGCAGCTTTCTTT.

V usage is TRBV15 and J usage is TRBJ2-3; D might be TRBD2 (5 bases). Deletions cut 5 bases from V and 6 bases from J, with 9 bases between. Looked up from germline, CDR1 is LNHNV and CDR2 is YYDKDF (reference sequence). CDR3 size: 12 residues. CDR3 sequence reads: CATSDSGDTQYF. In nucleotides, the CDR3 is TGTGCCACCAGCGACTCGGGGGATACGCAGTATTTT.

This clone appeared a single time. This rearrangement joins TRBV5-1 to TRBJ2-3; D call uncertain. The CDR3 has 15 amino acids. Trimming removed 0 bases from V and 0 bases from J, with 8 bases in between. Germline V gene sequence: CDR1 SGHRS, CDR2 YFSETQ. CDR3 in DNA: TGCGCCAGCAGCTTGGCAGGTTCTAGCACAGATACGCAGTATTTT. It codes for CASSLAGSSTDTQYF. Looking up the rest from reference TRBV5-1 and TRBJ2-3 gives the full variable domain: KAGVTQTPRYLIKTRGQQVTLSCSPISGHRSVSWYQQTPGQGLQFLFEYFSETQRNKGNFPGRFSGRQFSNSRSEMNVSTLELGDSALYLCASSLAGSSTDTQYFGPGTRLTVL.

The chain couples TRBV7-2 to TRBJ2-2, with 8 bases aligning to TRBD2. V lost 6 bases, J lost 0 bases, and 3 bases stayed unmatched. There are 15 residues in the CDR3. CDR1 is SGHTA and CDR2 is FQGNSA in the germline V gene. The CDR3 spells CASRPGLANTGELFF. DNA of the CDR3: TGTGCCAGCAGACCGGGACTAGCGAACACCGGGGAGCTGTTTTTT.

The V call is TRBV19, the J call TRBJ2-7; D is perhaps TRBD2 (5 bases). The V and J ends lost 4 bases and 3 bases respectively, with 7 bases between them. From germline, CDR1 is LNHDA and CDR2 SQIVND (reference sequence). The CDR3 is 12 amino acids. CDR3 bases: TGTGCCAGTAGTACCGGGAACTACGAGCAGTACTTC. Amino acid sequence: CASSTGNYEQYF.

The chain links TRBV5-1 to TRBJ1-4; 7 bases align to TRBD1. There are 17 residues in the CDR3. The junction had 12 bases not matched to a gene; V was cut back by 0 bases and J by 7 bases. Germline CDR1 SGHRS, CDR2 YFSETQ. The CDR3 region is CASSLGQGLGVSEKLFF. In DNA, the CDR3 is TGCGCCAGCAGCTTGGGACAGGGTCTCGGAGTAAGTGAAAAACTGTTTTTT.

To note about this clone: This sample includes further DNA sequences coding for the same CDR3. The CDR3: CASSLAAGSGNTIYF. The CDR3 coding sequence is TGCGCCAGCAGCTTGGCCGCGGGTTCTGGAAACACCATATATTTT. J is TRBJ1-3 and V is TRBV5-1; D is uncertain. The length of the CDR3 is 15 residues. V lost 0 bases to trimming and J lost 1 base, with 8 bases between them. CDR1 is SGHRS and CDR2 is YFSETQ in the germline V gene.

The chain has TRBV29-1 and TRBJ2-7; TRBD1 agrees at 8 bases. J was trimmed by 4 bases and V by 4 bases; bases with no gene match: 9. The CDR3 is 14 amino acids. The germline CDR1 and CDR2 sequences are SQVTM and ANQGSEA. CDR3 amino acids: CSVGQGALRYEQYF. In DNA form, the CDR3 reads TGCAGCGTTGGCCAGGGGGCTTTAAGGTACGAGCAGTACTTC.